One sample yielded the 23 T cell receptor beta chains listed below, sequenced in a study of beta chain features in type 1 diabetes. Their recognized antigens are unknown. TCRB transcripts that were expressed got sequenced, as all of the isolated RNA had been reverse transcribed. TCRdb's table, derived via immunoSEQ multiplex PCR, lists solely in-frame clones and lacks some. The table records hundreds of thousands of clones, 13% of them present only once. Study-wide results and limits: The study found moderately but significantly shorter TCRB CDR3s in all four CD4+ subsets of Type 1 diabetes patients.

The sample taken for sequencing was naive CD4+ T cells from blood. The receptors here all came from a man between 18 and 35 years old with type 1 diabetes.

This clone appeared a few times. The rearrangement uses TRBV2 and TRBJ2-1, with unresolved D. The germline V and J ends were trimmed by 5 bases and 4 bases, with 9 bases remaining between them. Germline-derived CDR1 and CDR2 are SNHLY and FYNNEI. The CDR3 has 13 amino acids. The CDR3, as DNA: TGTGCCAGCAGTCTAGTAGAGTACAATGAGCAGTTCTTC. Protein product: CASSLVEYNEQFF.

The genes are TRBV19 and TRBJ2-1; 11 bases align to TRBD2. CDR1 LNHDA and CDR2 SQIVND come from the germline V gene (reference sequence). With V trimmed by 1 base and J by 3 bases, 2 bases remained unmatched. The CDR3 sequence is 16 residues long. CDR3 DNA: TGTGCCAGTAGTATAGGAGGGACTAGCGGCTACAATGAGCAGTTCTTC. Amino acids: CASSIGGTSGYNEQFF.

This chain connects TRBV6-5 to TRBJ1-1, with D maybe TRBD1 (6 bases). The V gene's germline CDR1 is MNHEY and CDR2 SVGAGI. V shed 8 bases and J shed 7 bases, with 11 bases lying between them. This CDR3 is 11 amino acids long. The CDR3: CASSGAYEAFF. In nucleotides, the CDR3 is TGTGCCAGCTCGGGGGCCTATGAAGCTTTCTTT.

Only a few counts were recorded for this clone. The CDR3 loop reads CASSQGQTEAFF. CDR3 DNA sequence: TGTGCCAGCAGCCAAGGACAGACTGAAGCTTTCTTT. This sequence joins TRBV28 and TRBJ1-1; D perhaps matches TRBD1 (6 bases). This CDR3 has 12 residues. Trimming shortened V by 6 bases and J by 5 bases, and 10 bases separated the two germline ends. Germline V gene lookup returns CDR1 MDHEN and CDR2 SYDVKM.

This clone was counted only a few times. The V gene is TRBV20-1, the J gene TRBJ1-1; D not resolved. CDR1 DFQATT and CDR2 SNEGSKA come from the germline V gene (reference sequence). CDR3 size: 11 residues. The V end lost 0 bases, the J end lost 4 bases, and 3 bases lay between the germline ends. The CDR3 sequence: CSARDVTEAFF. CDR3 nucleotide sequence: TGCAGTGCTAGAGATGTCACTGAAGCTTTCTTT.

The chain uses TRBV29-1 and TRBJ1-3; 12 nucleotides line up with TRBD1. The CDR3 loop spans 18 amino acids. V gave up 7 bases and J gave up 0 bases; unmatched junction bases: 13. Germline CDR1 and CDR2: SQVTM and ANQGSEA. The CDR3 coding sequence is TGCAGCGACCTCCGGGACAGGGGGCCCAGTAACTCTGGAAACACCATATATTTT. Its protein product is CSDLRDRGPSNSGNTIYF. Full variable domain (outside the CDR3, taken from reference TRBV29-1 and TRBJ1-3): SAVISQKPSRDICQRGTSLTIQCQVDSQVTMMFWYRQQPGQSLTLIATANQGSEATYESGFVIDKFPISRPNLTFSTLTVSNMSPEDSSIYLCSDLRDRGPSNSGNTIYFGEGSWLTVV.

This clone was seen only a few times. The chain employs TRBV10-3 and TRBJ1-2; D remains ambiguous. V lost 0 bases and J 12 bases, leaving 8 bases between the germline ends. This CDR3 contains 11 residues. The germline gives CDR1 ENHRY, CDR2 SYGVKD. The CDR3 DNA reads as TGTGCCATCAGTGAGTCATGGGCACACACCTTC. It yields the protein CAISESWAHTF.

The chain is built from TRBV9 and TRBJ1-5, with 7 bases matching TRBD1. CDR3 length: 15 residues. Looked up from germline, CDR1 is SGDLS and CDR2 is YYNGEE. The J segment lost 4 bases and the V segment lost 0 bases, leaving 4 bases of the junction unmatched. The CDR3 is CASSVAGTVNQPQHF. The CDR3 DNA reads TGTGCCAGCAGCGTAGCCGGGACAGTTAATCAGCCCCAGCATTTT.

The chain carries TRBV30 and TRBJ1-5; D perhaps matches TRBD1 (6 bases). The CDR3 sequence is 12 residues long. V gave up 8 bases and J gave up 1 base, with 9 bases separating them. Germline CDR1 and CDR2: GTSNPN and SVGIG (reference sequence). The chain's CDR3 is CAQGHSNQPQHF. DNA for the CDR3: TGTGCCCAGGGACACAGCAATCAGCCCCAGCATTTT.

Remarks on this clone: One junction end does not reproduce the germline sequence, and a read error may be involved. V usage is TRBV7-7 and J usage is TRBJ2-5, with TRBD1 as a possible D gene (5 bases). The CDR3 has 13 residues. Germline loops: CDR1 SSHAT, CDR2 FNYEAQ (reference sequence). The CDR3 loop reads CASSTRTQETQYF. The CDR3 nucleotides read TGTGCTAGCAGCACGAGGACACAAGAGACCCAGTACTTC.

The V and J genes are TRBV30 and TRBJ1-3; 9 bases match TRBD1. Germline V gives CDR1 GTSNPN, CDR2 SVGIG (reference sequence). This CDR3 is 13 amino acids long. V lost 7 bases, J lost 3 bases, and 4 bases stayed unmatched. Here the CDR3 DNA reads TGTGCCTTGGGGACAGGGAGTGGAAACACCATATATTTT. This translates into CALGTGSGNTIYF.

This clone occurred a few times. This chain joins TRBV23-1 and TRBJ2-3; 7 bases line up with TRBD1. TRBV23-1 is known as an ORF, though its function is uncertain. V gave up 5 bases and J gave up 0 bases; unmatched junction bases: 14. The CDR3 runs to 18 residues. This CDR3 reads CASSIPGQKKTSTDTQYF. As DNA, the CDR3 is TGCGCCAGCAGTATTCCGGGACAGAAGAAAACTAGCACAGATACGCAGTATTTT.

The chain carries TRBV30 and TRBJ1-1, with D unclear. Per germline, CDR1 GTSNPN and CDR2 SVGIG (reference sequence). V was pared by 0 bases and J by 4 bases, with 12 bases between. The CDR3 consists of 14 residues. The CDR3 sequence: CAWSVGYVGTEAFF. The CDR3 DNA reads as TGTGCCTGGAGTGTAGGGTATGTGGGCACTGAAGCTTTCTTT.

This clone has more than one count but fewer than ten. This sequence joins TRBV29-1 and TRBJ1-2, with D hard to call. The germline V gene encodes CDR1 SQVTM and CDR2 ANQGSEA. This CDR3 contains 15 residues. V lost 8 bases, J lost 0 bases, and 19 bases lay in between. The DNA for the CDR3 is TGCAGCTTTGGATCGGCCGGACTCACTAACTATGGCTACACCTTC. Residues: CSFGSAGLTNYGYTF.

This clone turned up a few times. V and J are TRBV5-1 and TRBJ1-2; D might be TRBD1 (6 bases). There are 15 residues in the CDR3. Germline assignment: CDR1 SGHRS and CDR2 YFSETQ. V lost 4 bases, J lost 2 bases, and 15 bases lay in between. This CDR3 reads CASSPTTGSNYGYTF. Here the CDR3 DNA reads TGCGCCAGCAGCCCTACCACAGGGAGCAACTATGGCTACACCTTC.

The rearrangement uses TRBV29-1 and TRBJ1-1, with TRBD1 matching 8 bases. The germline gives CDR1 SQVTM, CDR2 ANQGSEA. V trimming: 4 bases; J trimming: 6 bases; junction bases outside the gene matches: 4. The CDR3 has 12 residues. The CDR3 region has the DNA TGCAGCGTTGGGCAGGGGGCGGCTGAAGCTTTCTTT. Protein sequence: CSVGQGAAEAFF.

The rearrangement links TRBV30 to TRBJ1-2; no clear D gene. Germline CDR1 reads GTSNPN; CDR2 reads SVGIG (reference sequence). The CDR3 runs 13 residues. Trimming removed 3 bases from V and 8 bases from J, with 16 bases in between. The CDR3 nucleotides read TGTGCCTGGAGCCCCACCGCGGGTGGCGGCTACACCTTC. Protein sequence: CAWSPTAGGGYTF. Drawing the rest from reference TRBV30 and TRBJ1-2, the complete variable domain is SQTIHQWPATLVQPVGSPLSLECTVEGTSNPNLYWYRQAAGRGLQLLFYSVGIGQISSEVPQNLSASRPQDRQFILSSKKLLLSDSGFYLCAWSPTAGGGYTFGSGTRLTVV.

The chain links TRBV5-1 to TRBJ2-5; 10 nucleotides match TRBD2. The CDR3 covers 16 residues. V trimming: 0 bases; J trimming: 1 base; junction bases outside the gene matches: 3. Germline V gene sequence: CDR1 SGHRS, CDR2 YFSETQ. The CDR3 protein is CASSLDSGGLQETQYF. CDR3 DNA: TGCGCCAGCAGCTTGGATAGCGGGGGGCTCCAAGAGACCCAGTACTTC.

The chain couples TRBV4-1 to TRBJ1-6, with a weak D call TRBD1 (6 bases). The CDR3 spans 19 residues. Trimming left V 1 base short and J 4 bases short, with 20 bases between. The V gene's germline CDR1 is MGHRA and CDR2 YSYEKL. The CDR3 DNA sequence: TGCGCCAGCAGCCAAGTTGCCGTACTTCGGGGGGCTTATAATTCACCCCTCCACTTT. Translated, it gives CASSQVAVLRGAYNSPLHF.

The V and J genes are TRBV5-1 and TRBJ2-7; possible D gene TRBD1, 6 bases. The V gene lost 7 bases and the J gene lost 3 bases, with 11 bases spanning the gap. The CDR3 runs to 12 residues. Per germline, CDR1 SGHRS and CDR2 YFSETQ. The CDR3 region is CASGRDNYEQYF. The CDR3, as DNA: TGCGCCAGCGGACGGGACAACTACGAGCAGTACTTC. The full variable domain, rest sourced from reference TRBV5-1 and TRBJ2-7, is KAGVTQTPRYLIKTRGQQVTLSCSPISGHRSVSWYQQTPGQGLQFLFEYFSETQRNKGNFPGRFSGRQFSNSRSEMNVSTLELGDSALYLCASGRDNYEQYFGPGTRLTVT.

This clone was found a few times. V is TRBV2 and J is TRBJ2-5; D is ambiguous. This CDR3 comprises 14 residues. Germline values: CDR1 SNHLY, CDR2 FYNNEI. V lost 2 bases to trimming and J lost 5 bases, with 12 bases between them. The CDR3 here is CASSEPRTLETQYF. The CDR3 DNA follows: TGTGCCAGCAGTGAACCGCGCACTCTGGAGACCCAGTACTTC.

This clone was recorded once. The V call is TRBV6-1, the J call TRBJ1-4; 9 nucleotides agree with TRBD1. The V gene's germline CDR1 is MNHNS and CDR2 SASEGT. This CDR3 is built from 15 residues. The V gene end was trimmed by 2 bases and the J gene end by 8 bases; junction bases not matched to a gene: 6. The CDR3 loop is CASSERTGAAEKLFF. The CDR3, as DNA: TGTGCCAGCAGTGAAAGGACAGGGGCAGCAGAAAAACTGTTTTTT.

The chain couples TRBV11-1 to TRBJ2-3; 10 positions match TRBD2. The CDR3 covers 17 residues. Germline CDR1 is SGHAT and CDR2 is FQDESV (reference sequence). Unmatched junction bases numbered 12, after V lost 5 bases and J lost 4 bases. CDR3 sequence reads: CASSPLVRSGGADTQYF. For the CDR3, the DNA is TGTGCCAGCAGCCCGCTAGTCAGGAGCGGGGGGGCAGATACGCAGTATTTT.